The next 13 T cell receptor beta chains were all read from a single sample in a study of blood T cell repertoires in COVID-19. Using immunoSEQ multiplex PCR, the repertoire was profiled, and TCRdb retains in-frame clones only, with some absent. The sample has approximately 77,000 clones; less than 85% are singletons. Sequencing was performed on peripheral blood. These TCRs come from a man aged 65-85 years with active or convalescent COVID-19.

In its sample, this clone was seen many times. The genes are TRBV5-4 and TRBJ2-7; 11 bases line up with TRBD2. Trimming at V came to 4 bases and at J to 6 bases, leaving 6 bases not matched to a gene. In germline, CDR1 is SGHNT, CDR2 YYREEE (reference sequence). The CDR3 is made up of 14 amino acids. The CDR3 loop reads CASSGRLAGSEQYF. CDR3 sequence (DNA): TGTGCCAGCAGCGGGAGACTAGCGGGGTCCGAGCAGTACTTC.

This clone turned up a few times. The DNA of the CDR3 is TGTGCCAGCACCCACTCGGGACAGCCTATAGATACGCAGTATTTT. Translating it yields CASTHSGQPIDTQYF. The rearrangement uses TRBV9 and TRBJ2-3, with TRBD1 identical over 7 bases. J gave up 5 bases and V 6 bases, and 12 bases lay outside the gene matches. In germline, CDR1 is SGDLS, CDR2 YYNGEE. This CDR3 has 15 amino acids.

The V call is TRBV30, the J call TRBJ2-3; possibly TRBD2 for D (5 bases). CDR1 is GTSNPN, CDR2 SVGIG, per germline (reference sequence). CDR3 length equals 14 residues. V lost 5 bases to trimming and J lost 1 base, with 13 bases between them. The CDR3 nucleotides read TGTGCCTGGGACGTGGACGGGGGCACAGATACGCAGTATTTT. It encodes CAWDVDGGTDTQYF.

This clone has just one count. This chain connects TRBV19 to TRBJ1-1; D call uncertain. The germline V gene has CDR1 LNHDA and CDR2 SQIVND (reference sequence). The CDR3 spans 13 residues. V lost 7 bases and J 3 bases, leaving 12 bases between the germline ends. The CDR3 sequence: CASTLLEHTEAFF. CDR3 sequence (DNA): TGTGCCAGTACCCTCCTAGAGCACACTGAAGCTTTCTTT.

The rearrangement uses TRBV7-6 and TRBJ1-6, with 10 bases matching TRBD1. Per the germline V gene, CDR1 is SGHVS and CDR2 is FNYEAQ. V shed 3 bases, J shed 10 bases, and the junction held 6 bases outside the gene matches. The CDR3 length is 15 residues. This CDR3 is CASSFGTGVISPLHF. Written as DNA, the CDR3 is TGTGCCAGCAGCTTTGGGACAGGGGTCATATCACCCCTCCACTTT.

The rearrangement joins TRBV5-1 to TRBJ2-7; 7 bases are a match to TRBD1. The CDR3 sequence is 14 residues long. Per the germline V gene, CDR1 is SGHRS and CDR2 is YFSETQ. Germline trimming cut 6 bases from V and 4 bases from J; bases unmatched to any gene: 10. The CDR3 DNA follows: TGCGCCAGCAACCCCCCGGGACAGCATTACGAGCAGTACTTC. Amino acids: CASNPPGQHYEQYF.

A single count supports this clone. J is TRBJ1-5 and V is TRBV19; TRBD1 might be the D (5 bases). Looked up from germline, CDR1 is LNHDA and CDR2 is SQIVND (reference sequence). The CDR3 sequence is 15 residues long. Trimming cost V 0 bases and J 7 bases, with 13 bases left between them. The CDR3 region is CASSIEGVAGQPQHF. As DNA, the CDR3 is TGTGCCAGTAGTATAGAGGGGGTCGCGGGGCAGCCCCAGCATTTT.

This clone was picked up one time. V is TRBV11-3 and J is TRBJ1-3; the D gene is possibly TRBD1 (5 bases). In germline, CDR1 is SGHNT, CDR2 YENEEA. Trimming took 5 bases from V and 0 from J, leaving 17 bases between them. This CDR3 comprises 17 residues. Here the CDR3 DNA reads TGTGCCAGCAGCCCCTACAGAACAGGAGCCTCTGGAAACACCATATATTTT. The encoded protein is CASSPYRTGASGNTIYF.

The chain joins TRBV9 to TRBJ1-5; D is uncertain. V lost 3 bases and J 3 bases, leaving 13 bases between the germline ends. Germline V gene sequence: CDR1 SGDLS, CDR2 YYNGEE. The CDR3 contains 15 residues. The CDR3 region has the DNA TGTGCCAGCAGCGCGGGAAGGGAATCCAATCAGCCCCAGCATTTT. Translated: CASSAGRESNQPQHF. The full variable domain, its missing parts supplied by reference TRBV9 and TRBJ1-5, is DSGVTQTPKHLITATGQRVTLRCSPRSGDLSVYWYQQSLDQGLQFLIQYYNGEERAKGNILERFSAQQFPDLHSELNLSSLELGDSALYFCASSAGRESNQPQHFGDGTRLSIL.

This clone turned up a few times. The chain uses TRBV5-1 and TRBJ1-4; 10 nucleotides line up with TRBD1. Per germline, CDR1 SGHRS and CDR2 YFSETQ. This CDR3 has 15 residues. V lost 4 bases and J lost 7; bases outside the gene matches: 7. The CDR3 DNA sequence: TGCGCCAGCAGCCCAGGACAGGGGGTGACTGAAAAACTGTTTTTT. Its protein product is CASSPGQGVTEKLFF.

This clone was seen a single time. The CDR3 bases are TGTGCCAGCGGGGGACATTTGAGCCAGCCCCAGCATTTT. Translated: CASGGHLSQPQHF. The V and J genes are TRBV6-5 and TRBJ1-5; D possibly corresponds to TRBD1 (6 bases). The CDR3 has 13 residues. Germline lookup yields CDR1 MNHEY and CDR2 SVGAGI. The V gene lost 8 bases and the J gene lost 7 bases, with 15 bases spanning the gap.

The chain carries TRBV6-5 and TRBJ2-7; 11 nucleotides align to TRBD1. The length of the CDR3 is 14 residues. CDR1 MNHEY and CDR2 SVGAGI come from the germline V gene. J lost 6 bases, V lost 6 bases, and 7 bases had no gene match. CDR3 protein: CASSSGTGGIEQYF. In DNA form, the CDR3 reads TGTGCCAGCAGCAGCGGGACAGGGGGGATCGAGCAGTACTTC.

The chain's CDR3 is CASNRQGVRETQYF. The CDR3 DNA follows: TGTGCCAGCAACCGTCAGGGGGTCCGAGAGACCCAGTACTTC. The chain recombines TRBV28 with TRBJ2-5; 7 bases map to TRBD1. V lost 7 bases, J lost 4 bases, and 9 bases stayed unmatched. The germline V gene encodes CDR1 MDHEN and CDR2 SYDVKM. This CDR3 spans 14 amino acids.